The rows below give T cell receptor beta chains drawn from one sample of a study of follicular helper T cells after annual influenza vaccination. This table comes from immunoSEQ multiplex PCR, and its TCRdb copy is limited to in-frame clones, with some not included. The sample consists of 11,000 to 15,000 clones, around four fifths of them appearing once. The source material was CXCR5- memory CD4+ T cells sorted from blood, sampled on the day of influenza vaccination. Receptors originate from an adult who received the influenza vaccine. CDR3s include the opening cysteine and the closing phenylalanine or tryptophan. A D gene is named only where the DNA matches it firmly. A row's size may be missing; if present it is once, few, many or a size class.

size	J	V	D	CDR3	DNA
.	TRBJ2-1	TRBV28	.	CASKGSYNEQFF	TGTGCCAGCAAGGGCAGCTACAATGAGCAGTTCTTC
.	TRBJ2-7	TRBV18	.	CASSPPEGIHEQYF	TGTGCCAGCTCACCACCAGAGGGGATACACGAGCAGTACTTC
.	TRBJ2-4	TRBV5-1	.	CASSLGQVEDIQYF	TGCGCCAGCAGCTTGGGTCAGGTTGAAGACATTCAGTACTTC
.	TRBJ2-1	TRBV5-1	TRBD2	CASSKIPTSVGSNEQFF	TGCGCCAGCAGCAAGATTCCAACTAGCGTTGGGTCCAATGAGCAGTTCTTC
few	TRBJ1-1	TRBV28	.	CASSLRWSEAFF	TGTGCCAGCAGTTTACGATGGTCTGAAGCTTTCTTT
.	TRBJ1-5	TRBV2	.	CASSGQGINQPQHF	TGTGCCAGCAGTGGTCAGGGTATCAATCAGCCCCAGCATTTT
.	TRBJ2-5	TRBV7-7	.	CASSSSGGRRGETQYF	TGTGCCAGCAGCTCCAGTGGGGGGCGGAGGGGAGAGACCCAGTACTTC
.	TRBJ1-4	TRBV6-6	.	CASSPLGRGDEKLFF	TGTGCCAGCAGTCCCCTTGGCAGGGGAGATGAAAAACTGTTTTTT
.	TRBJ2-7	TRBV7-3	.	CASSLDKSSYEQYF	TGTGCCAGCAGCTTAGACAAGAGCTCCTACGAGCAGTACTTC
once	TRBJ2-7	TRBV30	.	CAWKGPTHEQYF	TGTGCCTGGAAGGGGCCAACCCACGAGCAGTACTTC
.	TRBJ2-7	TRBV18	.	CASSPRGGVDHEQYF	TGTGCCAGCTCACCAAGGGGGGGGGTCGACCACGAGCAGTACTTC
.	TRBJ1-5	TRBV19	.	CASSSRNNQPQHF	TGTGCCAGTAGTAGCAGGAACAATCAGCCCCAGCATTTT
.	TRBJ1-4	TRBV5-8	.	CASSSKFEINEKLFF	TGTGCCAGCAGCTCCAAGTTTGAGATAAATGAAAAACTGTTTTTT
few	TRBJ1-2	TRBV7-6	TRBD1	CASKAGGANYGYTF	TGTGCCAGCAAGGCAGGGGGAGCTAACTATGGCTACACCTTC
.	TRBJ1-3	TRBV28	.	CASSPESSGNTIYF	TGTGCCAGCAGCCCGGAATCCTCTGGAAACACCATATATTTT
.	TRBJ1-4	TRBV5-1	.	CASSFGTPPSEKLFF	TGCGCCAGCAGCTTCGGGACTCCCCCGAGCGAAAAACTGTTTTTT
.	TRBJ1-3	TRBV6-1	.	CASSERSLSGNTIYF	TGTGCCAGCAGTGAACGGAGCCTCTCTGGAAACACCATATATTTT
.	TRBJ1-1	TRBV19	.	CASSIAVMNTEAFF	TGTGCCAGTAGTATTGCAGTGATGAACACTGAAGCTTTCTTT
.	TRBJ1-2	TRBV29-1	.	CSARAGGNGYTF	TGCAGCGCTAGGGCGGGGGGGAATGGCTACACCTTC
once	TRBJ2-3	TRBV27	TRBD1	CASSFRDRSTDTQYF	TGTGCCAGCAGTTTCCGGGACAGAAGCACAGATACGCAGTATTTT